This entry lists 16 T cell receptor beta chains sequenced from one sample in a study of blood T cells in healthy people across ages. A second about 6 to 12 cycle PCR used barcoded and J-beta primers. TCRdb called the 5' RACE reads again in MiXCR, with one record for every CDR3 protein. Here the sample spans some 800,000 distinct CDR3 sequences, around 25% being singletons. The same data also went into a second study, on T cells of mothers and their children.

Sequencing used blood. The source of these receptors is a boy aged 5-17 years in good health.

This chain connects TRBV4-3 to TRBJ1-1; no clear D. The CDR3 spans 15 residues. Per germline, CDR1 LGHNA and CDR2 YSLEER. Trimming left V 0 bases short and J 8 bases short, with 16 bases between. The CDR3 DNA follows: TGCGCCAGCAGCCAAGATCGTATTGGGGTAATGGAAGCTTTCTTT. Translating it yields CASSQDRIGVMEAFF.

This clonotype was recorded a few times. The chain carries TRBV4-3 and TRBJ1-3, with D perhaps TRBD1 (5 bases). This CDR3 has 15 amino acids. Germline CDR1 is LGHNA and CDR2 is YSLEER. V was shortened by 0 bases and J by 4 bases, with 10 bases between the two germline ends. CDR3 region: CASSQDSGVGNTIYF. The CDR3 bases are TGCGCCAGCAGCCAAGACTCGGGGGTCGGAAACACCATATATTTT.

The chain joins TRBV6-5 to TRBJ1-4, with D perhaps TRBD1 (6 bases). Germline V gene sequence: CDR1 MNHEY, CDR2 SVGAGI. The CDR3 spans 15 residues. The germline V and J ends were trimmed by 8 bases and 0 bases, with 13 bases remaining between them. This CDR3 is CASRRDTATNEKLFF. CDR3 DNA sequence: TGTGCCAGCCGACGGGACACAGCAACTAATGAAAAACTGTTTTTT.

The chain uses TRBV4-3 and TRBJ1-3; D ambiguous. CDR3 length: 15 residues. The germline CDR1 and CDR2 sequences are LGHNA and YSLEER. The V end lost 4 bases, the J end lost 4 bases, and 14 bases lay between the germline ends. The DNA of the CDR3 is TGCGCCAGCAGCCCCCAAAGTGGGTCAGGAAACACCATATATTTT. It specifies CASSPQSGSGNTIYF.

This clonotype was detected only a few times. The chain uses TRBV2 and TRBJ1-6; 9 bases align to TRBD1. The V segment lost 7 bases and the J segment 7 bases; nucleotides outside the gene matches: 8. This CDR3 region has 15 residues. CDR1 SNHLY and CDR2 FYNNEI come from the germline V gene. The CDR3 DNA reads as TGTGCCAGCACCCAGACAGGGGGAGTGAATTCACCCCTCCACTTT. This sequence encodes CASTQTGGVNSPLHF.

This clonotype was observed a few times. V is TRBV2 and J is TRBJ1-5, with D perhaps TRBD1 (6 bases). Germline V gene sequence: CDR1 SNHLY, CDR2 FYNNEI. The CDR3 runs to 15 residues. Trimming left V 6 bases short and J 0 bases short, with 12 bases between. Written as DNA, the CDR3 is TGTGCCAGCAGGTCTATGGGGGCTAGCAATCAGCCCCAGCATTTT. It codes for CASRSMGASNQPQHF.

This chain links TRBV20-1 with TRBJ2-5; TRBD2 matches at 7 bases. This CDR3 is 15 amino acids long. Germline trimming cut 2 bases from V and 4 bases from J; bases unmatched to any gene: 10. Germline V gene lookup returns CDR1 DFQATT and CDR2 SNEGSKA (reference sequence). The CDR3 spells CSARSTGPGGETQYF. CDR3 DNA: TGCAGTGCTAGATCCACGGGCCCGGGGGGAGAGACCCAGTACTTC.

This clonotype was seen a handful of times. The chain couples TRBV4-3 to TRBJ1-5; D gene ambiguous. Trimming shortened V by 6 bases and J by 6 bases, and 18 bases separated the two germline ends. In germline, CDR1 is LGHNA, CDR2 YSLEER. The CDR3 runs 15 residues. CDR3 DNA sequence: TGCGCCAGCAGTTTGGGGAGGGAAGTAAGTCAGCCCCAGCATTTT. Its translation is CASSLGREVSQPQHF.

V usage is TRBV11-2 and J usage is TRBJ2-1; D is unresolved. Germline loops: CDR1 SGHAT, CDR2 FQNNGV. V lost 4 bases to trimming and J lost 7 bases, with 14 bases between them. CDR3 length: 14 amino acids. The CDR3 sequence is CASSSSTSSNEQFF. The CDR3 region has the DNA TGTGCCAGCAGCTCATCTACGAGCAGTAATGAGCAGTTCTTC.

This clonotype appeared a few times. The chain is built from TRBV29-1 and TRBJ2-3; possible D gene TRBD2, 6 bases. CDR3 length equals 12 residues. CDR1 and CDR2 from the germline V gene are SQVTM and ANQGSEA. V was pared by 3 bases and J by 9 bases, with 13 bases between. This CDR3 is CSVEGGAQTQYF. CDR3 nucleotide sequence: TGCAGCGTTGAGGGGGGAGCGCAAACGCAGTATTTT.

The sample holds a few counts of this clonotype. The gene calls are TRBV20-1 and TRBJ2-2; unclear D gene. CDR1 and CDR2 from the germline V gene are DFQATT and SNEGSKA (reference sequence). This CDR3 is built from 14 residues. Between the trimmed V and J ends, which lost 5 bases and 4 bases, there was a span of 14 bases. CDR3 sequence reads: CSAPKGSFTGELFF. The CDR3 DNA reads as TGCAGTGCTCCGAAGGGAAGTTTCACCGGGGAGCTGTTTTTT.

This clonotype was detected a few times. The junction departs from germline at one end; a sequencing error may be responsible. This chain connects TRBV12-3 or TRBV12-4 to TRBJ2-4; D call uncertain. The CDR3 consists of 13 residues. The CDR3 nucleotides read TGTGCCAGCAGTTTATTCGGAGAGAACACTCAGTACTTC. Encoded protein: CASSLFGENTQYF.

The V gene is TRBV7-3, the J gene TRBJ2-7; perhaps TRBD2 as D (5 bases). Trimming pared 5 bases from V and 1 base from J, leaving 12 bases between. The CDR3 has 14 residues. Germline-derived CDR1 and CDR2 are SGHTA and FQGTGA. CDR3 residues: CASSPSDFSYEQYF. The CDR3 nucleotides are TGTGCCAGCAGCCCCTCGGACTTTTCCTACGAGCAGTACTTC. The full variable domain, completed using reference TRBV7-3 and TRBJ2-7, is GAGVSQTPSNKVTEKGKYVELRCDPISGHTALYWYRQSLGQGPEFLIYFQGTGAADDSGLPNDRFFAVRPEGSVSTLKIQRTERGDSAVYLCASSPSDFSYEQYFGPGTRLTVT.

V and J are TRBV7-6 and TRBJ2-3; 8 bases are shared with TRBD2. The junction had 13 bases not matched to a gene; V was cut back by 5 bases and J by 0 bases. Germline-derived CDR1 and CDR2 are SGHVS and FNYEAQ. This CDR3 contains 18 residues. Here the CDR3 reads CASSRGLTSASSTDTQYF. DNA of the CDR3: TGTGCCAGCAGCAGGGGATTGACTAGCGCGTCTAGCACAGATACGCAGTATTTT.

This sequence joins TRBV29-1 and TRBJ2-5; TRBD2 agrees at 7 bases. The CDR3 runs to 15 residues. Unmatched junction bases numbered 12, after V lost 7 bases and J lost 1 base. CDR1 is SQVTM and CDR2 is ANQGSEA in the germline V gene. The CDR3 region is CSAGGRGRPQETQYF. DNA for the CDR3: TGCAGCGCCGGGGGGAGGGGCCGCCCCCAAGAGACCCAGTACTTC.

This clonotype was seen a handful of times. CDR3 region: CSAPPLGTGVDEQYF. The CDR3 region has the DNA TGCAGTGCTCCCCCTCTGGGGACAGGGGTTGACGAGCAGTACTTC. The chain has TRBV20-1 and TRBJ2-7; TRBD1 agrees at 10 bases. The CDR3 contains 15 residues. Germline V gene lookup returns CDR1 DFQATT and CDR2 SNEGSKA (reference sequence). V gave up 5 bases and J gave up 5 bases; unmatched junction bases: 12.